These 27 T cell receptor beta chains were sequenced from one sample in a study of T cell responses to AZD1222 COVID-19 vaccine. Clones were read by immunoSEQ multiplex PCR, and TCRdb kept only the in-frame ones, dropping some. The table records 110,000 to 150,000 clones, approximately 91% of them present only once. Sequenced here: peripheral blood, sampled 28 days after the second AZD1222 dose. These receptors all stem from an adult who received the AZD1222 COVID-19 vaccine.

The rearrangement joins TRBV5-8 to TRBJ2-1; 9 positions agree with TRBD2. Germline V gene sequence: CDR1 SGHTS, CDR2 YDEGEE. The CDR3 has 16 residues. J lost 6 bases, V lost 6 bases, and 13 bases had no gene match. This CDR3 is CASTRTSALQSNEQFF. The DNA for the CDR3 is TGTGCCAGCACCAGGACTAGCGCCCTTCAATCCAATGAGCAGTTCTTC.

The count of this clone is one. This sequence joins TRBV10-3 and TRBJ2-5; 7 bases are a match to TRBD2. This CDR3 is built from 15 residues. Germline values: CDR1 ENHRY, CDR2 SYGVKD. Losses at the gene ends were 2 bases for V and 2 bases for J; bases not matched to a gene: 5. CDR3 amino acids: CAISEGGGLQETQYF. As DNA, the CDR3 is TGTGCCATCAGTGAGGGGGGGGGACTTCAAGAGACCCAGTACTTC.

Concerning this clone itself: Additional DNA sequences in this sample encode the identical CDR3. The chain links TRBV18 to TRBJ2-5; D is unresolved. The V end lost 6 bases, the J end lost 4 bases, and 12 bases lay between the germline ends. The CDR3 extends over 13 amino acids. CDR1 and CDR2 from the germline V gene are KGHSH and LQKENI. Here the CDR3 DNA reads TGTGCCAGCTCCCCCGGTTTGGGAGAGACCCAGTACTTC. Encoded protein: CASSPGLGETQYF.

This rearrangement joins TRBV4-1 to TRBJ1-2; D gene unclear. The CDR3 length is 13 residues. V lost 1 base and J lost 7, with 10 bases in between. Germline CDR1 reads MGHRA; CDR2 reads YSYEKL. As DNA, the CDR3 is TGCGCCAGCAGCCAAGTTCGGACGGTTGGCTACACCTTC. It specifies CASSQVRTVGYTF.

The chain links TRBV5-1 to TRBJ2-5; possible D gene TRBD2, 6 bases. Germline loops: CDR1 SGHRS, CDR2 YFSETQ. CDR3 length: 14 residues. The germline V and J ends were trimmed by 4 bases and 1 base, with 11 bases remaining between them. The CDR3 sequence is CASSIPRGQETQYF. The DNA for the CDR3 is TGCGCCAGCAGCATACCGCGGGGCCAAGAGACCCAGTACTTC.

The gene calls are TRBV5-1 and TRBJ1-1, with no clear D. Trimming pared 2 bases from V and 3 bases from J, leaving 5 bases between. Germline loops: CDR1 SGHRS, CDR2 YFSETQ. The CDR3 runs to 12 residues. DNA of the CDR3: TGCGCCAGCAGCTTACGGGACACTGAAGCTTTCTTT. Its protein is CASSLRDTEAFF.

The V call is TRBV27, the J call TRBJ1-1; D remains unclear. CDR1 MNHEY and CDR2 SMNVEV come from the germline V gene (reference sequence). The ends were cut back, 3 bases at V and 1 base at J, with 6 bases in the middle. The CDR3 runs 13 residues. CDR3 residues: CASSLTRNTEAFF. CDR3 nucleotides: TGTGCCAGCAGTTTGACGAGGAACACTGAAGCTTTCTTT.

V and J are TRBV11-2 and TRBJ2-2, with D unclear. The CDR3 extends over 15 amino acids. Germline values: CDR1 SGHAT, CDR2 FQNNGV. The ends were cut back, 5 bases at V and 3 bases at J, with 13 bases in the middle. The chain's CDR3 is CASSPRGEHTGELFF. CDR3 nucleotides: TGTGCCAGCAGCCCACGTGGCGAGCACACCGGGGAGCTGTTTTTT. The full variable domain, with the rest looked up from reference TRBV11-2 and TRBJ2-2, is EAGVAQSPRYKIIEKRQSVAFWCNPISGHATLYWYQQILGQGPKLLIQFQNNGVVDDSQLPKDRFSAERLKGVDSTLKIQPAKLEDSAVYLCASSPRGEHTGELFFGEGSRLTVL.

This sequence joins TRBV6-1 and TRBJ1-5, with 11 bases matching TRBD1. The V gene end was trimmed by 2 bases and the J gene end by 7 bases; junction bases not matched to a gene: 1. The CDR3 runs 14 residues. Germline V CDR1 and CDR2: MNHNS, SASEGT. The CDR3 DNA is TGTGCCAGCAGTGAACGGACAGGGGGCCAGCCCCAGCATTTT. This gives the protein CASSERTGGQPQHF.

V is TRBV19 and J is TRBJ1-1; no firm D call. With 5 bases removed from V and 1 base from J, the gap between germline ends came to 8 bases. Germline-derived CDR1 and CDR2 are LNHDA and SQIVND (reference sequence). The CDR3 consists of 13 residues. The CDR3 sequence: CASSRWGNTEAFF. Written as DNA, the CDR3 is TGTGCCAGTAGTCGGTGGGGGAACACTGAAGCTTTCTTT.

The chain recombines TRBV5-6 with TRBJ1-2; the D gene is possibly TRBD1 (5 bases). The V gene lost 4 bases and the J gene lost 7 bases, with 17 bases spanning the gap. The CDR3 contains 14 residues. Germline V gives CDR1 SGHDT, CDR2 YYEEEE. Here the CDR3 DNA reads TGTGCCAGCAGCGTGGTTCGGGGCTCGGGTGGCTACACCTTC. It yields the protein CASSVVRGSGGYTF.

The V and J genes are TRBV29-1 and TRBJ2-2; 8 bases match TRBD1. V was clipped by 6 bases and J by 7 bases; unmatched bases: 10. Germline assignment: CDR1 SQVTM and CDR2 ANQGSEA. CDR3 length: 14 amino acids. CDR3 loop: CSVTRTGPGGELFF. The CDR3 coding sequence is TGCAGCGTCACAAGGACAGGGCCCGGCGGGGAGCTGTTTTTT.

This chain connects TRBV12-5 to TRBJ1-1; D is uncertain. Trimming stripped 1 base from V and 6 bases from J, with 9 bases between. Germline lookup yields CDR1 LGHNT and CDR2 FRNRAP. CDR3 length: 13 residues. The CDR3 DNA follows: TGTGCTAGTGGTTTGGGGGTCTTGGCTGAAGCTTTCTTT. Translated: CASGLGVLAEAFF.

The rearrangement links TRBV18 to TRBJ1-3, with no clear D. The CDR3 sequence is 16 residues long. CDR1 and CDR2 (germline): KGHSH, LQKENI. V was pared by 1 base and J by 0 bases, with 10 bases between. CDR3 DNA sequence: TGTGCCAGCTCACCACGAGGAGATAACTCTGGAAACACCATATATTTT. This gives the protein CASSPRGDNSGNTIYF. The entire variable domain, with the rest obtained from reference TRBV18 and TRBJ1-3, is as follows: NAGVMQNPRHLVRRRGQEARLRCSPMKGHSHVYWYRQLPEEGLKFMVYLQKENIIDESGMPKERFSAEFPKEGPSILRIQQVVRGDSAAYFCASSPRGDNSGNTIYFGEGSWLTVV.

The CDR3 spells CASSETGTYGYTF. The CDR3 DNA is TGTGCCAGCAGTGAAACAGGGACCTATGGCTACACCTTC. This rearrangement joins TRBV25-1 to TRBJ1-2; maybe TRBD1 (6 bases). The CDR3 totals 13 residues. Germline CDR1 reads MGHDK; CDR2 reads SYGVNS. Deletions cut 2 bases from V and 4 bases from J, with 8 bases between.

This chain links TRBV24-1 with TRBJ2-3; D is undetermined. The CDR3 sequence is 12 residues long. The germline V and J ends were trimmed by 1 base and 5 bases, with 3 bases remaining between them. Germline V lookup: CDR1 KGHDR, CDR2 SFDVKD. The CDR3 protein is CATSDLRDTQYF. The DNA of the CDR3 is TGTGCCACCAGTGATTTAAGAGATACGCAGTATTTT.

This CDR3 is CASSSRGDEQFF. In nucleotides, the CDR3 is TGTGCCAGCAGCTCCAGGGGTGATGAGCAGTTCTTC. This chain links TRBV6-5 with TRBJ2-1; D perhaps matches TRBD1 (6 bases). V was trimmed by 6 bases and J by 8 bases, leaving 11 bases between them. The germline gives CDR1 MNHEY, CDR2 SVGAGI. The CDR3 consists of 12 residues.

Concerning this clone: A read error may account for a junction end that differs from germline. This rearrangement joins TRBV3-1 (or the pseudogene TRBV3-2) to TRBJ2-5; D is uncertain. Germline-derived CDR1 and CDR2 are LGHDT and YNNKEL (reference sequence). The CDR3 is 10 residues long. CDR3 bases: TGTGCCAGCAGCCAAGCGACCCAGTACTTC. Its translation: CASSQATQYF.

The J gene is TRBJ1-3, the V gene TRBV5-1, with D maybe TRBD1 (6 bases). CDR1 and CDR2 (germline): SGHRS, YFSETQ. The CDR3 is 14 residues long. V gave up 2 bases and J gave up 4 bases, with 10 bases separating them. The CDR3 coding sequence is TGCGCCAGCAGCTTCGGACAGACCGGAAACACCATATATTTT. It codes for CASSFGQTGNTIYF.

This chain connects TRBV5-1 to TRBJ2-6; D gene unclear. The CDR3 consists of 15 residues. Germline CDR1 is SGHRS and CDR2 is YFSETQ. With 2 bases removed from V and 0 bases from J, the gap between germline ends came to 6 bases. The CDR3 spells CASSFDGSGANVLTF. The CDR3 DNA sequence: TGCGCCAGCAGCTTCGATGGCTCTGGGGCCAACGTCCTGACTTTC.

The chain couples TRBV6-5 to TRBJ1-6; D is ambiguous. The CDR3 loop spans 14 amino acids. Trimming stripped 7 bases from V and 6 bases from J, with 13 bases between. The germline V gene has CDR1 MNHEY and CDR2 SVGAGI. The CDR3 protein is CASTLGYTNSPLHF. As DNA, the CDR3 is TGTGCCAGCACCCTGGGATACACTAATTCACCCCTCCACTTT.

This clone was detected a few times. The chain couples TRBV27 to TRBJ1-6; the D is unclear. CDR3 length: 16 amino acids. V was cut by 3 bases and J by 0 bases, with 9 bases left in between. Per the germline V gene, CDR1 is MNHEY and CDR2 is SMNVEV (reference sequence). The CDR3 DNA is TGTGCCAGCAGTTTCACAAGGGACTCCTATAATTCACCCCTCCACTTT. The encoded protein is CASSFTRDSYNSPLHF.

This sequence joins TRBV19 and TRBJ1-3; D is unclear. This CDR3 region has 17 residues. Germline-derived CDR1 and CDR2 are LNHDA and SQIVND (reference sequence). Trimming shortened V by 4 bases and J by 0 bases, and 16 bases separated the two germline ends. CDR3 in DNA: TGTGCCAGTAGTAGCCCGTCGGCACCTAACTCTGGAAACACCATATATTTT. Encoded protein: CASSSPSAPNSGNTIYF.

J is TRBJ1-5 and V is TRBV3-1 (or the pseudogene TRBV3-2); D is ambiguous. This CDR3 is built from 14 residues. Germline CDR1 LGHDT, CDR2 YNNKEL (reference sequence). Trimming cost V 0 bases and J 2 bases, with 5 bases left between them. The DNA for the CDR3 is TGTGCCAGCAGCCAAGATCACCGCAATCAGCCCCAGCATTTT. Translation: CASSQDHRNQPQHF.

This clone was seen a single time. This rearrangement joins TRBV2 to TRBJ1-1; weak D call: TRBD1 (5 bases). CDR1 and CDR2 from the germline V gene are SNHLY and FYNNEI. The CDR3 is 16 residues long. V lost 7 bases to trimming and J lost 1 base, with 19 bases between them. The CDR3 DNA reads TGTGCCAGCATCCCCGGTGGGGGTTTAGGGAACACTGAAGCTTTCTTT. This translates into CASIPGGGLGNTEAFF.

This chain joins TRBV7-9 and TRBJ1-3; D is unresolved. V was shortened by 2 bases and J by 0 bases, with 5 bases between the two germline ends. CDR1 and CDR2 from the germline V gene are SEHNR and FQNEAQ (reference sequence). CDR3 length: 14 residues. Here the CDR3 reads CASSLRSSGNTIYF. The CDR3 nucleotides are TGTGCCAGCAGCTTAAGGAGCTCTGGAAACACCATATATTTT.

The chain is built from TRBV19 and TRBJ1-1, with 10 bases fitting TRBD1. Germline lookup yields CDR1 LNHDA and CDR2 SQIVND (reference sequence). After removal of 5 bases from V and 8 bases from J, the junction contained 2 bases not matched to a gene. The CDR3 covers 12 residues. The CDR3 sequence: CASSRQGAEAFF. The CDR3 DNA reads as TGTGCCAGTAGTCGACAGGGGGCCGAAGCTTTCTTT.